These 14 T cell receptor beta chains share one sample of origin, sequenced in a study of siplizumab effects on memory and regulatory T cells. The method was immunoSEQ multiplex PCR; TCRdb's version includes in-frame clones alone and lacks a portion of them. The data show 75,000 to 100,000 clones, 85% to 95% seen once. Sequences were obtained from non-Treg CD4+ T cells sorted from blood. The receptors derive from a human donor in good health.

The CDR3 coding sequence is TGTGCCAGCAGAGGGCAGCAGAAGCAGCCCCAGCATTTT. Translation: CASRGQQKQPQHF. The rearrangement uses TRBV12-1 and TRBJ1-5. TRBV12-1 is reported as a pseudogene. The CDR3 totals 13 residues.

The sample holds one count of this clone. The chain is built from TRBV5-1 and TRBJ1-4; a possible D gene is TRBD1 (5 bases). The CDR3 spans 15 residues. Trimming cost V 4 bases and J 0 bases, with 10 bases left between them. Germline V gene data show CDR1 as SGHRS and CDR2 as YFSETQ. CDR3 nucleotides: TGCGCCAGCAGCCCGGGACCCTCAACTAATGAAAAACTGTTTTTT. As protein: CASSPGPSTNEKLFF. The full variable domain, with the rest looked up from reference TRBV5-1 and TRBJ1-4, is KAGVTQTPRYLIKTRGQQVTLSCSPISGHRSVSWYQQTPGQGLQFLFEYFSETQRNKGNFPGRFSGRQFSNSRSEMNVSTLELGDSALYLCASSPGPSTNEKLFFGSGTQLSVL.

The chain joins TRBV27 to TRBJ2-7; 9 bases agree with TRBD1. CDR1 and CDR2 (germline): MNHEY, SMNVEV (reference sequence). The CDR3 is 17 amino acids. V trimming: 0 bases; J trimming: 2 bases; junction bases outside the gene matches: 8. The CDR3 is CASSLSWDRVLAYEQYF. CDR3 DNA sequence: TGTGCCAGCAGTTTATCCTGGGACAGGGTTCTAGCCTACGAGCAGTACTTC.

A single count supports this clone. The rearrangement links TRBV5-1 to TRBJ2-5, with a weak D call TRBD2 (6 bases). The J call may be incorrect, as the DNA end agrees better with TRBJ2-7. The germline CDR1 and CDR2 sequences are SGHRS and YFSETQ. The CDR3 spans 16 residues. CDR3 loop: CASSLRAGTRAYEQYF. The CDR3 coding sequence is TGCGCCAGCAGTTTGAGGGCAGGGACTCGGGCCTACGAGCAGTACTTC.

The gene calls are TRBV7-2 and TRBJ1-5; TRBD1 matches at 7 bases. CDR3 length: 17 residues. Trimming at V came to 3 bases and at J to 0 bases, leaving 8 bases not matched to a gene. CDR1 and CDR2 from the germline V gene are SGHTA and FQGNSA. CDR3 in DNA: TGTGCCAGCAGCTTCACCGGGACAGCATATAGCAATCAGCCCCAGCATTTT. It is translated as CASSFTGTAYSNQPQHF. Together with reference TRBV7-2 and TRBJ1-5, the CDR3 gives the full variable domain: GAGVSQSPSNKVTEKGKDVELRCDPISGHTALYWYRQSLGQGLEFLIYFQGNSAPDKSGLPSDRFSAERTGGSVSTLTIQRTQQEDSAVYLCASSFTGTAYSNQPQHFGDGTRLSIL.

This chain links TRBV7-8 with TRBJ2-7; no definite D call. Trimming removed 5 bases at V and 3 bases at J, with 8 bases between. There are 12 residues in the CDR3. Germline lookup yields CDR1 SGHVS and CDR2 FQNEAQ. The CDR3: CASSVSGYEQYF. The CDR3 DNA sequence: TGTGCCAGCAGCGTCTCCGGCTACGAGCAGTACTTC.

J is TRBJ2-2 and V is TRBV5-4; D possibly corresponds to TRBD1 (5 bases). The CDR3 is made up of 15 amino acids. Germline assignment: CDR1 SGHNT and CDR2 YYREEE (reference sequence). Trimming took off 0 bases at V and 1 base at J, with 7 bases between the two ends. Written as DNA, the CDR3 is TGTGCCAGCAGCTTGGGACAGCGGAACACCGGGGAGCTGTTTTTT. Protein: CASSLGQRNTGELFF.

The rearrangement links TRBV6-6 to TRBJ1-5, with 8 bases identical to TRBD1. The CDR3 runs to 14 residues. After removal of 5 bases from V and 4 bases from J, the junction contained 4 bases not matched to a gene. Germline V gene sequence: CDR1 MNHNY, CDR2 SVGAGI (reference sequence). The CDR3 sequence: CASSQQGGNQPQHF. CDR3 nucleotides: TGTGCCAGCAGTCAACAGGGGGGGAATCAGCCCCAGCATTTT.

The chain is built from TRBV11-3 and TRBJ2-1; no definite D call. CDR1 and CDR2 from the germline V gene are SGHNT and YENEEA. V was cut by 5 bases and J by 0 bases, with 11 bases left in between. This CDR3 is 15 amino acids long. CDR3 in amino acids: CASSLDGSSYNEQFF. CDR3 bases: TGTGCCAGCAGCCTCGACGGAAGCTCCTACAATGAGCAGTTCTTC. The full variable domain, rest sourced from reference TRBV11-3 and TRBJ2-1, is EAGVVQSPRYKIIEKKQPVAFWCNPISGHNTLYWYLQNLGQGPELLIRYENEEAVDDSQLPKDRFSAERLKGVDSTLKIQPAELGDSAVYLCASSLDGSSYNEQFFGPGTRLTVL.

V usage is TRBV28 and J usage is TRBJ1-3; D is ambiguous. V was cut by 2 bases and J by 0 bases, with 11 bases left in between. CDR1 is MDHEN, CDR2 SYDVKM, per germline. The CDR3 length is 16 residues. CDR3 sequence (DNA): TGTGCCAGCAGTTTAGCTCCGGCCTACTCTGGAAACACCATATATTTT. It translates to CASSLAPAYSGNTIYF. Filled out from reference TRBV28 and TRBJ1-3, the complete variable domain reads DVKVTQSSRYLVKRTGEKVFLECVQDMDHENMFWYRQDPGLGLRLIYFSYDVKMKEKGDIPEGYSVSREKKERFSLILESASTNQTSMYLCASSLAPAYSGNTIYFGEGSWLTVV.

The chain employs TRBV12-5 and TRBJ1-2, with 10 bases that match TRBD1. Unmatched junction bases numbered 3, after V lost 4 bases and J lost 7 bases. Germline CDR1 reads LGHNT; CDR2 reads FRNRAP. CDR3 length equals 13 residues. CDR3 DNA: TGTGCTAGTGGTTACGGACAGGGGGGTGGCTACACCTTC. Protein sequence: CASGYGQGGGYTF. Full variable domain (missing parts from reference TRBV12-5 and TRBJ1-2): DARVTQTPRHKVTEMGQEVTMRCQPILGHNTVFWYRQTMMQGLELLAYFRNRAPLDDSGMPKDRFSAEMPDATLATLKIQPSEPRDSAVYFCASGYGQGGGYTFGSGTRLTVV.

The J gene is TRBJ2-1, the V gene TRBV7-3; 8 bases are a match to TRBD2. Germline V gene sequence: CDR1 SGHTA, CDR2 FQGTGA. The CDR3 has 15 amino acids. With V trimmed by 5 bases and J by 2 bases, 5 bases remained unmatched. The CDR3 here is CASSRNSGTYNEQFF. The CDR3 region has the DNA TGTGCCAGCAGCCGGAATAGCGGGACCTACAATGAGCAGTTCTTC.

The chain is built from TRBV5-5 and TRBJ1-2; 9 nucleotides match TRBD1. Unmatched junction bases numbered 13, after V lost 2 bases and J lost 8 bases. The CDR3 loop spans 16 amino acids. CDR1 is SGHKS, CDR2 YYEKEE, per germline (reference sequence). In DNA, the CDR3 is TGTGCCAGCAGCTTTCGGCCGGGACAGGGAGGAAAAGGCTACACCTTC. This codes for CASSFRPGQGGKGYTF.

This chain joins TRBV9 and TRBJ1-2; maybe TRBD1 (6 bases). The germline V gene encodes CDR1 SGDLS and CDR2 YYNGEE. The CDR3 has 12 residues. Trimming took off 4 bases at V and 5 bases at J, with 9 bases between the two ends. The chain's CDR3 is CASSPGAYGYTF. The CDR3 nucleotides read TGTGCCAGCAGCCCAGGGGCATATGGCTACACCTTC.